Presented here are 19 T cell receptor beta chains from one specimen sequenced in a study of shared clonotypes between healthy human individuals. Method: immunoSEQ multiplex PCR; TCRdb's copy keeps in-frame clones and lacks some. Of about 1,800,000 clones in the sample, approximately 95% were seen once. In the naive CD8 group, cells lacked CD45RO and were positively selected for CCR7, so terminally differentiated effector memory CD45RA+ cells were left out. Sequencing input: naive CD8+ T cells sorted from blood. These receptors originate from a man aged 18-30 years in good health.

The V and J genes are TRBV5-1 and TRBJ2-5; a possible D gene is TRBD1 (6 bases). CDR1 is SGHRS, CDR2 YFSETQ, per germline. V gave up 1 base and J gave up 5 bases, with 12 bases separating them. The CDR3 runs to 14 residues. CDR3 nucleotide sequence: TGCGCCAGCAGCTTGATGCCTCAGGGGGAGACCCAGTACTTC. It encodes CASSLMPQGETQYF.

This clone came up once. The chain has TRBV13 and TRBJ1-6; D is possibly TRBD1 (6 bases). The CDR3 is made up of 18 amino acids. Between the trimmed V and J ends, which lost 5 bases and 7 bases, there was a span of 24 bases. The germline V gene has CDR1 PRHDT and CDR2 FYEKMQ (reference sequence). CDR3 nucleotides: TGTGCCAGCAGCCTGGGGGGGCAGGGATTTTTTGGGAATTCACCCCTCCACTTT. This gives the protein CASSLGGQGFFGNSPLHF.

The CDR3 DNA is TGCGCCAGCACGATTAGCGGGTTAGCGGATACGCAGTATTTT. Amino acids: CASTISGLADTQYF. The chain employs TRBV5-1 and TRBJ2-3, with 7 positions matching TRBD2. Trimming cost V 6 bases and J 6 bases; bases outside gene matches: 10. Per the germline V gene, CDR1 is SGHRS and CDR2 is YFSETQ. This CDR3 has 14 residues.

The chain links TRBV9 to TRBJ2-1; D call uncertain. Germline CDR1 SGDLS, CDR2 YYNGEE. This CDR3 is built from 16 residues. Trimming cost V 0 bases and J 0 bases, with 10 bases left between them. CDR3 in DNA: TGTGCCAGCAGCGTAGTAATTACCAGCTCCTACAATGAGCAGTTCTTC. This sequence encodes CASSVVITSSYNEQFF.

This rearrangement joins TRBV29-1 to TRBJ1-1; 8 nucleotides match TRBD1. The CDR3 totals 14 residues. Germline assignment: CDR1 SQVTM and CDR2 ANQGSEA. The V gene end was trimmed by 3 bases and the J gene end by 3 bases; junction bases not matched to a gene: 6. CDR3 in amino acids: CSVDFRGRDTEAFF. The CDR3 bases are TGCAGCGTTGACTTCAGGGGGCGCGACACTGAAGCTTTCTTT.

This chain joins TRBV2 and TRBJ2-3, with 15 bases aligning to TRBD2. Germline CDR1 and CDR2: SNHLY and FYNNEI. The CDR3 is 14 residues long. Unmatched junction bases numbered 1, after V lost 7 bases and J lost 5 bases. This CDR3 is CASTGLAGGDTQYF. In DNA form, the CDR3 reads TGTGCCAGCACGGGACTAGCGGGAGGAGATACGCAGTATTTT. The full variable domain, in which reference TRBV2 and TRBJ2-3 provide the parts outside the CDR3, is EPEVTQTPSHQVTQMGQEVILRCVPISNHLYFYWYRQILGQKVEFLVSFYNNEISEKSEIFDDQFSVERPDGSNFTLKIRSTKLEDSAMYFCASTGLAGGDTQYFGPGTRLTVL.

About this clone itself: This CDR3 is also generated by other DNA sequences in the sample. This sequence joins TRBV6-5 and TRBJ2-5; D remains ambiguous. CDR1 and CDR2 from the germline V gene are MNHEY and SVGAGI. The V end was cut by 0 bases, the J end by 2 bases, with 7 bases between. CDR3 length equals 14 residues. The CDR3 DNA reads as TGTGCCAGCAGTTACTCGAGACTGCAAGAGACCCAGTACTTC. It yields the protein CASSYSRLQETQYF.

The rearrangement links TRBV6-5 to TRBJ1-1; 9 positions agree with TRBD1. V lost 6 bases, J lost 8 bases, and 4 bases stayed unmatched. Looked up from germline, CDR1 is MNHEY and CDR2 is SVGAGI. This CDR3 spans 12 amino acids. CDR3 in DNA: TGTGCCAGCAGGGGGGACAGGGTAGAAGCTTTCTTT. Protein sequence: CASRGDRVEAFF.

The chain couples TRBV19 to TRBJ2-2, with TRBD1 as a possible D gene (7 bases). The V gene's germline CDR1 is LNHDA and CDR2 SQIVND (reference sequence). V shed 2 bases and J shed 5 bases, with 12 bases lying between them. The CDR3 is 15 residues long. The chain's CDR3 is CASSIMPGGTGELFF. CDR3 DNA sequence: TGTGCCAGTAGTATAATGCCAGGGGGGACCGGGGAGCTGTTTTTT.

The chain employs TRBV4-1 and TRBJ2-7, with 12 bases aligning to TRBD2. Germline V gene sequence: CDR1 MGHRA, CDR2 YSYEKL. Losses at the gene ends were 4 bases for V and 4 bases for J; bases not matched to a gene: 14. The length of the CDR3 is 18 residues. The CDR3 nucleotides are TGCGCCAGCAGCCCCGAATCAATTACCGGGACTAGCGGGTACGAGCAGTACTTC. It is translated as CASSPESITGTSGYEQYF.

Regarding this clone: The same CDR3 also results from other DNA sequences found in this sample. The chain employs TRBV13 and TRBJ2-3; no clear D gene. Germline V CDR1 and CDR2: PRHDT, FYEKMQ (reference sequence). The CDR3 sequence is 13 residues long. Trimming left V 5 bases short and J 0 bases short, with 6 bases between. The CDR3 sequence is CASSRESTDTQYF. The CDR3 DNA is TGTGCCAGCAGCCGAGAGAGCACAGATACGCAGTATTTT.

This clone was detected once. The chain employs TRBV1 and TRBJ2-3; TRBD2, the D gene given by the table, was not confirmed from the DNA. TRBV1 is an annotated pseudogene. The CDR3 runs 16 residues. CDR3 in amino acids: CTSSQIFSGRADTQYF. Here the CDR3 DNA reads TGCACCAGCAGCCAGATATTTAGCGGGAGGGCAGATACGCAGTATTTT.

In its sample, this clone was seen once. Other nucleotide sequences in the sample specify the same CDR3. This chain links TRBV27 with TRBJ1-1; no clear D gene. This CDR3 contains 13 residues. The V end was cut by 3 bases, the J end by 1 base, with 6 bases between. The germline gives CDR1 MNHEY, CDR2 SMNVEV (reference sequence). CDR3 protein: CASSLDKNTEAFF. DNA of the CDR3: TGTGCCAGCAGTTTGGATAAGAACACTGAAGCTTTCTTT.

This chain joins TRBV30 and TRBJ2-1; TRBD1 or TRBD2 may be the D gene (5 bases each). Germline CDR1 is GTSNPN and CDR2 is SVGIG (reference sequence). V shed 3 bases and J shed 2 bases, with 17 bases lying between them. CDR3 length: 16 residues. CDR3 region: CAWSNAGRATYNEQFF. CDR3 in DNA: TGTGCCTGGAGCAATGCGGGCAGGGCAACCTACAATGAGCAGTTCTTC.

Here the CDR3 reads CASSPPAGVETQYF. The CDR3 DNA follows: TGTGCCAGCAGCCCGCCTGCGGGGGTAGAGACCCAGTACTTC. The rearrangement uses TRBV7-9 and TRBJ2-5, with 7 bases that match TRBD2. CDR1 is SEHNR, CDR2 FQNEAQ, per germline (reference sequence). The CDR3 spans 14 residues. Trimming took 5 bases from V and 4 from J; bases not matched to a gene: 7.

The gene calls are TRBV2 and TRBJ2-7; 9 bases are a match to TRBD1. The CDR3 runs to 15 residues. Trimming took 0 bases from V and 3 from J; bases not matched to a gene: 3. Germline V lookup: CDR1 SNHLY, CDR2 FYNNEI. CDR3 DNA sequence: TGTGCCAGCAGTGAAGCGGAGGGACAGGGCTACGAGCAGTACTTC. Translating gives CASSEAEGQGYEQYF.

This clone was observed once. The genes are TRBV7-9 and TRBJ2-3; 9 bases agree with TRBD1. This CDR3 region has 15 residues. Germline values: CDR1 SEHNR, CDR2 FQNEAQ (reference sequence). Trimming at V came to 5 bases and at J to 7 bases, leaving 10 bases not matched to a gene. CDR3 in DNA: TGTGCCAGCAGCCCGCGGGGACAGGGAAGTAATACGCAGTATTTT. Protein sequence: CASSPRGQGSNTQYF. Looking up the rest from reference TRBV7-9 and TRBJ2-3 gives the full variable domain: DTGVSQNPRHKITKRGQNVTFRCDPISEHNRLYWYRQTLGQGPEFLTYFQNEAQLEKSRLLSDRFSAERPKGSFSTLEIQRTEQGDSAMYLCASSPRGQGSNTQYFGPGTRLTVL.

The chain uses TRBV10-2 and TRBJ1-5; maybe TRBD1 (5 bases). CDR3 size: 13 residues. The V and J ends lost 4 bases and 9 bases respectively, with 13 bases between them. Germline values: CDR1 WSHSY, CDR2 SAAADI. In DNA, the CDR3 is TGCGCCAGCAGTGGGGTCCAGCAGGGGCCCCAGCATTTT. Translating it yields CASSGVQQGPQHF.

This chain uses TRBV9 with TRBJ2-3; TRBD1 matches at 9 bases. CDR3 length equals 15 residues. With V trimmed by 4 bases and J by 4 bases, 7 bases remained unmatched. Germline CDR1 is SGDLS and CDR2 is YYNGEE. CDR3 in amino acids: CASSQRDREADTQYF. The CDR3 coding sequence is TGTGCCAGCAGCCAACGGGACAGGGAAGCAGATACGCAGTATTTT.